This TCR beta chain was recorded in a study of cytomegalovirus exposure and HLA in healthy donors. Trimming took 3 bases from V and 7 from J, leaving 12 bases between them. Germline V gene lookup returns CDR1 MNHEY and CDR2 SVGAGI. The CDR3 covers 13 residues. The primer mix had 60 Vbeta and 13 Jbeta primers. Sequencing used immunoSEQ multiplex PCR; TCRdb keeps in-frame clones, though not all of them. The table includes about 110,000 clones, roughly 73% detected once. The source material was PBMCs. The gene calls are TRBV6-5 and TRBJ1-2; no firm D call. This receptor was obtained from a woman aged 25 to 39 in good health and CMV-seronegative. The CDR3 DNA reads TGTGCCAGCAGTTATCGAGGCACGAGTGGCTACACCTTC. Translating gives CASSYRGTSGYTF.